A single TCR beta chain is shown here with its context. The antigen is unknown. Trimming cost V 8 bases and J 6 bases, with 14 bases left between them. The CDR3 extends over 12 amino acids. Germline CDR1 reads MDHEN; CDR2 reads SYDVKM. Combining a sample-barcoded 5' primer with a J-beta primer mix, a second PCR ran for 7 to 11 cycles. All cDNA molecules were each tagged by a template-switch adaptor with 12 random nucleotides. Using its own MiXCR run on the 5' RACE reads, TCRdb lists one record per CDR3 protein. This table has hundreds of thousands of distinct CDR3 sequences, under 50% appearing once. The sample belongs to a study of blood T cells in healthy people across ages. Study-wide findings and caveats: Per million T cells, the diversity of TCR beta decreased roughly linearly as age advanced. Any changes in expanded clonotypes were possibly confounded, as donor CMV status remained unknown. Whereas aged donors had fewer naive CD4+ cells, long-lived donors had more of them and higher diversity.

The V gene is TRBV28, the J gene TRBJ2-7, with D possibly being TRBD1 (6 bases). The sequencing input was blood. This sequence originates from a man aged 25 to 40 in good health. The DNA of the CDR3 is TGTGCCAGCCACTCAGGGGCATCCGAGCAGTACTTC. It translates to CASHSGASEQYF. Using reference TRBV28 and TRBJ2-7 for the parts outside the CDR3, the full variable domain is DVKVTQSSRYLVKRTGEKVFLECVQDMDHENMFWYRQDPGLGLRLIYFSYDVKMKEKGDIPEGYSVSREKKERFSLILESASTNQTSMYLCASHSGASEQYFGPGTRLTVT.